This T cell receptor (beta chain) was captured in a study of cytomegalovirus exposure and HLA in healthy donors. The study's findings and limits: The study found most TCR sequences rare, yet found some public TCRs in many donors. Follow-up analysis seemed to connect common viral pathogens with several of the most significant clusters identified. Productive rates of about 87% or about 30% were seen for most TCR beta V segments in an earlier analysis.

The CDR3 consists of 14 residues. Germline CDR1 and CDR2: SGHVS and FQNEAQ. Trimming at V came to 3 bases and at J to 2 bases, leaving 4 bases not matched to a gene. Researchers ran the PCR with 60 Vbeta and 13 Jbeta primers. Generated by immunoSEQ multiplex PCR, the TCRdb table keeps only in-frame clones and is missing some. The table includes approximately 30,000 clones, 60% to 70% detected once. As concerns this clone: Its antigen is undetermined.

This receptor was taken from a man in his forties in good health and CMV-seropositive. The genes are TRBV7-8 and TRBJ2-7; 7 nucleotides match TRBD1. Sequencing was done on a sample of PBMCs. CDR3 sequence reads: CASSFRDSAYEQYF. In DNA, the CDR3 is TGTGCCAGCAGCTTTAGGGACAGCGCCTACGAGCAGTACTTC.